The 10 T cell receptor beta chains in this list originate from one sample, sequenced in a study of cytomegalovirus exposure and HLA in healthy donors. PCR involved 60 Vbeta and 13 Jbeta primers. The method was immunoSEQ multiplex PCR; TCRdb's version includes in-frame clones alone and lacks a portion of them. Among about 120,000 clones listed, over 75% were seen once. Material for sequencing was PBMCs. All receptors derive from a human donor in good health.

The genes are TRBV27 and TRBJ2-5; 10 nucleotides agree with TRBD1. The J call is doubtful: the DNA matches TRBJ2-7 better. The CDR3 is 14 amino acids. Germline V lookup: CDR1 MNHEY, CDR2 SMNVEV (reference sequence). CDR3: CASTSGTGVNEQYF. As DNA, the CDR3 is TGTGCCAGCACCTCCGGGACAGGGGTTAACGAGCAGTACTTC.

The CDR3 sequence: CASSLGAGGVVIWEQFF. The CDR3 DNA follows: TGTGCCAGCAGCTTAGGAGCGGGAGGGGTCGTAATATGGGAGCAGTTCTTC. This chain uses TRBV11-2 with TRBJ2-1, with TRBD2 identical over 10 bases. The CDR3 runs 17 residues. Trimming cost V 1 base and J 10 bases; bases outside gene matches: 13. Germline values: CDR1 SGHAT, CDR2 FQNNGV.

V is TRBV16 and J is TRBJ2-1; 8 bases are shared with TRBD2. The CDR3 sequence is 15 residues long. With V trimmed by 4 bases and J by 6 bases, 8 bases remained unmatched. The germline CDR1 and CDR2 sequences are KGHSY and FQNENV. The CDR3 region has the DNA TGTGCCAGCAGCCCCGGGCTAGCGGGCCCCAATGAGCAGTTCTTC. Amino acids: CASSPGLAGPNEQFF.

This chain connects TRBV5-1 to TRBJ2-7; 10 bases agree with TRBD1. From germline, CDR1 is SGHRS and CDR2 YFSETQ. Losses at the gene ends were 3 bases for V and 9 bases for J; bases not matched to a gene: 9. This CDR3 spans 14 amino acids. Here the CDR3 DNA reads TGCGCCAGCAGCTACTCCGGGACAGGGGAGGGGCAGTACTTC. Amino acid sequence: CASSYSGTGEGQYF.

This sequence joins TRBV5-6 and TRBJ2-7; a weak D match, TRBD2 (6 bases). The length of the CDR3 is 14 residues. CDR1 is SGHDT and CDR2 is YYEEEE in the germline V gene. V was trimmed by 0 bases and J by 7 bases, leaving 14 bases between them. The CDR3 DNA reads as TGTGCCAGCAGCTTGGGTGGGGACTGGTGGGAGCAGTACTTC. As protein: CASSLGGDWWEQYF.

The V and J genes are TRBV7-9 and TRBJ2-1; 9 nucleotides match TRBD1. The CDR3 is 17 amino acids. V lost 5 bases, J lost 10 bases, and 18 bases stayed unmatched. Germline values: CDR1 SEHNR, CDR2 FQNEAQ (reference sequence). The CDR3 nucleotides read TGTGCCAGCAGCCTAGAGGGTCGGACAGGGGCAAGGTTCGAGCAGTTCTTC. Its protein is CASSLEGRTGARFEQFF.

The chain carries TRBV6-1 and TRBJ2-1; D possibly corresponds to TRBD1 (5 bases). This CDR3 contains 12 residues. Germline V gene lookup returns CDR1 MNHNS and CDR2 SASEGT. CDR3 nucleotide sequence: TGTCAACGGCAGGGCTCCTACAATGAGCAGTTCTTC. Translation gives CQRQGSYNEQFF.

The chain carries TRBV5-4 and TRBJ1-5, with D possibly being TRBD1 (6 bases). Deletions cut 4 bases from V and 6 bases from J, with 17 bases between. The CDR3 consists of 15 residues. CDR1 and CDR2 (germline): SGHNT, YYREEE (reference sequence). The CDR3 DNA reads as TGTGCCAGCAGCCCTGGCACAGGGCGAGGTCAGCCCCAGCATTTT. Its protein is CASSPGTGRGQPQHF.

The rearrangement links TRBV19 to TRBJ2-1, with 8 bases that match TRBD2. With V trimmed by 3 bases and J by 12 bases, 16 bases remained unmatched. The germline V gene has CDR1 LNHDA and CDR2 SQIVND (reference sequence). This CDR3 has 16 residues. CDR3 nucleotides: TGTGCCAGTAGTATTTCGGGGGGGACTATTGGTGGTTGGCAGTTCTTC. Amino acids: CASSISGGTIGGWQFF.

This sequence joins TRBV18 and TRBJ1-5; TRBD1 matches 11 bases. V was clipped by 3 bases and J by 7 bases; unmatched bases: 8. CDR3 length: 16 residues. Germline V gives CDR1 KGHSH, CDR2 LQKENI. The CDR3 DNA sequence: TGTGCCAGCTCACCGACCAGGACAGGGGGCGAACAGCCCCAGCATTTT. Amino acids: CASSPTRTGGEQPQHF.